These T cell receptor beta chains were read from a single sample in a study of neurological immune-mediated disorders. TCRdb re-derived calls from the 5' RACE reads in MiXCR, one entry per CDR3 protein. Among 25,000 to 35,000 distinct CDR3 sequences listed, approximately 4.3% were seen once. The sequenced sample consisted of PBMCs. These receptors were collected from a young man in good health. The CDR3 runs from the conserved cysteine through the conserved F or W. D genes are given only for firm matches. Size is omitted from some rows. Given values are once, few, many or a class for expanded clones.

cdr3_nt,cdr3_aa,v_call,j_call,clone_size,d_call
TGCAGTGCCACTCCTCTAGGGACCGACACCGGGGAGCTGTTTTTT,CSATPLGTDTGELFF,TRBV20-1,TRBJ2-2,-,-
TGTGCCAGCTCACCTGGGGAACCGACCTACGAGCAGTACTTC,CASSPGEPTYEQYF,TRBV18,TRBJ2-7,many,-
TGTGCCAGTAGAGCCCCGCGAGCTGACAGTCAGCCCCAGCATTTT,CASRAPRADSQPQHF,TRBV19,TRBJ1-5,many,-
TGTGCCAGCAGCTTAGAGATTAATAGCAATCAGCCCCAGCATTTT,CASSLEINSNQPQHF,TRBV7-6,TRBJ1-5,many,-
TGCAGTGCTAGTAAGGGGCTGAACACTGAAGCTTTCTTT,CSASKGLNTEAFF,TRBV20-1,TRBJ1-1,many,-
TGTGCCAGCAGCCCCGGGACCTATGGCTACACCTTC,CASSPGTYGYTF,TRBV5-4,TRBJ1-2,many,-
TGTGCCATCAGAGGAGTGGAGGGGGCGAGCTCCTACAATGAGCAGTTCTTC,CAIRGVEGASSYNEQFF,TRBV10-3,TRBJ2-1,many,-
TGTGCCAGCAGTTTTAAGACCCGGGTACAAGGGCCCGGCTACACCTTC,CASSFKTRVQGPGYTF,TRBV6-2/TRBV6-3,TRBJ1-2,many,-
TGCGCCAGCAGCTCCGACAGGGTGGGAACTGAAGCTTTCTTT,CASSSDRVGTEAFF,TRBV5-1,TRBJ1-1,many,TRBD1
TGTGCCAGCAGTTTCCGCATGAACACTGAAGCTTTCTTT,CASSFRMNTEAFF,TRBV12-3/TRBV12-4,TRBJ1-1,many,-
TGTGCCAGCAGCACAGGTTGGGGCTATGGCTACACCTTC,CASSTGWGYGYTF,TRBV5-4,TRBJ1-2,many,-
TGCGCCAGCAGCTTGGAGGGGGCCACCTACAATGAGCAGTTCTTC,CASSLEGATYNEQFF,TRBV5-1,TRBJ2-1,many,TRBD1
TGTGCCAGCAGCGACACAGGGGGCTCTCGTGATGAGCAGTTCTTC,CASSDTGGSRDEQFF,TRBV9,TRBJ2-1,many,TRBD1
TGTGCCAGCAGCTCACAGGGGGCGCGGGACCAAGAGACCCAGTACTTC,CASSSQGARDQETQYF,TRBV7-2,TRBJ2-5,many,TRBD1
TGTGCCAGCAGCAGCTCAGGGGGGGTAGCCTATGGCTACACCTTC,CASSSSGGVAYGYTF,TRBV5-4,TRBJ1-2,-,TRBD1
TGCGCCAGCAGTGAGGGACAGGGTAATTCAGATACGCAGTATTTT,CASSEGQGNSDTQYF,TRBV10-1,TRBJ2-3,many,TRBD1
TGCAGCGTCGCGGCGGGATCTGAAAAACTGTTTTTT,CSVAAGSEKLFF,TRBV29-1,TRBJ1-4,many,-
TGCAGTGCAACGGACAGGGACGGCTACGAGCAGTACTTC,CSATDRDGYEQYF,TRBV20-1,TRBJ2-7,many,TRBD1
TGTGCCAGCAGCCACTCTCAGGACAGGATTTGGAATCAGCCCCAGCATTTT,CASSHSQDRIWNQPQHF,TRBV14,TRBJ1-5,many,TRBD1
TGTGCCAGCAGCCCGGCCCAGCGGGGGGCTACGCAGTATTTT,CASSPAQRGATQYF,TRBV6-5,TRBJ2-3,many,TRBD2
TGTGCCAGCAGTTCCTCGGGACAGGGATACGAGCAGTACTTC,CASSSSGQGYEQYF,TRBV6-5,TRBJ2-7,many,TRBD1
TGCAGTGCTAGAGATGGTACAGGGATCTACGAGCAGTACTTC,CSARDGTGIYEQYF,TRBV20-1,TRBJ2-7,many,-
TGTGCCAGCAGGCCCTTACAGGGGGCCGAAGCTTTCTTT,CASRPLQGAEAFF,TRBV6-6,TRBJ1-1,many,TRBD1
TGTGCCAGCAGCTTCGACAGGGGACACACCATATATTTT,CASSFDRGHTIYF,TRBV7-2,TRBJ1-3,many,TRBD1